The clone carrying this T cell receptor (beta chain) has only one observation. The data stem from a study of blood T cell repertoires in COVID-19. About the research overall: COVID-19 samples collected from the United States, Italy and Spain covered acute and convalescent phases. Sample material is recorded as cDNA or gDNA derived from T cells, B-cell-depleted T cells, or PBMCs.

As processed by the authors: Reference gene primer amplification yielded estimated nucleated cell counts. Profiled with immunoSEQ multiplex PCR; TCRdb holds only in-frame clones, not every one. V, J and clone size reflect that table, while D and trimming were determined from the DNA. The top ten clones hold 3% to 3.5% of a sample with roughly 200,000 clones, 85% to 90% of them seen once. The ends were cut back, 2 bases at V and 2 bases at J, with 15 bases in the middle. The CDR3 loop spans 16 amino acids. The germline gives CDR1 WSHSY, CDR2 SAAADI. The origin of this receptor is a man in his 60s with acute or convalescent COVID-19. The chain combines TRBV10-2 with TRBJ1-2; weak D call: TRBD1 (6 bases). The material sequenced was peripheral blood. The CDR3 spells CASSERRGRGNYGYTF. CDR3 DNA sequence: TGCGCCAGCAGTGAGCGTCGGGGCAGGGGAAACTATGGCTACACCTTC.